This is a list of T cell receptor beta chains from one sample in a study of OX40 agonist ivuxolimab in advanced cancers. Only in-frame clones appear in the TCRdb table, and some are missing; sequencing was by immunoSEQ multiplex PCR. The sample yields tens of thousands of clones, 80% to 90% seen once. Sequences were derived from CD4+ or CD8+ T cells sorted from blood, sampled in a trial of the OX40 agonist ivuxolimab. The receptors were gathered from an adult with an advanced solid tumor such as melanoma, head and neck, liver or kidney cancer. The CDR3 runs from the conserved cysteine through the conserved F or W. The D gene is left open where the match is weak. Some rows mark clone size as missing; the rest say once, few, many or name a class of expanded clone.

j_call clone_size d_call v_call cdr3_nt cdr3_aa
TRBJ1-5 . . TRBV19 TGTGCCAGTAGTATAGGGACTACAGCGCTCAATCAGCCCCAGCATTTT CASSIGTTALNQPQHF
TRBJ2-3 . TRBD2 TRBV19 TGTGCCAGTAGTTCTAGCGGGAGTGGGACAGATACGCAGTATTTT CASSSSGSGTDTQYF
TRBJ2-7 . . TRBV28 TGTGCCAGCAGTTTGAAGCTGCGACAGATCCCCACCTACGAGCAGTACTTC CASSLKLRQIPTYEQYF
TRBJ2-3 . . TRBV19 TGTGCCAGTAACAGGGACGGAAGCACAGATACGCAGTATTTT CASNRDGSTDTQYF
TRBJ2-5 few . TRBV11-3 TGTGCCAGCAGCCCTAAAGAGACCCAGTACTTC CASSPKETQYF
TRBJ2-1 . TRBD2 TRBV19 TGTGCCAGTAGCGCCAGGGGAGCGGGAGGGAGCTACAATGAGCAGTTCTTC CASSARGAGGSYNEQFF
TRBJ2-5 few TRBD2 TRBV6-6 TGTGCCAGCAGCACGGGGGGGGAGAAAGAGACCCAGTACTTC CASSTGGEKETQYF
TRBJ1-6 once . TRBV7-2 TGTGCCAGCAGCTTAAACACTCATTCACCCCTCCACTTT CASSLNTHSPLHF
TRBJ1-5 . . TRBV5-4 TGTGCCAGCAGCTTGGCGGGGGTTCCAAATCAGCCCCAGCATTTT CASSLAGVPNQPQHF
TRBJ2-2 . . TRBV5-8 TGTGCCAGCAGTCCGGATCCTGGAGCGCCTTTTTACACCGGGGAGCTGTTTTTT CASSPDPGAPFYTGELFF
TRBJ2-6 . TRBD1 TRBV5-1 TGCGCCAGCAGCCCGGCGACAGGGCCTGGGGCCAACGTCCTGACTTTC CASSPATGPGANVLTF
TRBJ1-2 . . TRBV19 TGTGCCAGTAGTCCCCCTCGGAACGGCTACACCTTC CASSPPRNGYTF
TRBJ2-1 . TRBD1 TRBV4-1 TGCGCCAGCAGCCTGGGGACAGGGGAGAGAGTTGAGCAGTTCTTC CASSLGTGERVEQFF
TRBJ2-1 . TRBD1 TRBV7-9 TGTGCCAGCAGCTCCCGGTGGGACAGCTACAATGTGCAGTTCTTC CASSSRWDSYNVQFF
TRBJ1-6 . . TRBV18 TGTGCCAGCTCATTTTCCGGGGCCCCAGATCCACCCCTCCACTTT CASSFSGAPDPPLHF